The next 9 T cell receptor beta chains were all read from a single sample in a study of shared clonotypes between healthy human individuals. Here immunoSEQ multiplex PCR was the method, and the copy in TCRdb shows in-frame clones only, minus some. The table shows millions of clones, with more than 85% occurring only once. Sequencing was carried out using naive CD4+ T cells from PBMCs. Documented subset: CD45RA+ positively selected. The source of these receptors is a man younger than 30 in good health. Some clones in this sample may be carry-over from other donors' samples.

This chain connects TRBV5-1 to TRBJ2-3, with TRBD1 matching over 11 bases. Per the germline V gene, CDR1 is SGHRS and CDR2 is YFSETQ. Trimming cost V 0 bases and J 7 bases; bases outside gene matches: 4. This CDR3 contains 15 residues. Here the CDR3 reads CASSLGDRGFNTQYF. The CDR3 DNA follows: TGCGCCAGCAGCTTGGGGGACAGGGGGTTTAATACGCAGTATTTT.

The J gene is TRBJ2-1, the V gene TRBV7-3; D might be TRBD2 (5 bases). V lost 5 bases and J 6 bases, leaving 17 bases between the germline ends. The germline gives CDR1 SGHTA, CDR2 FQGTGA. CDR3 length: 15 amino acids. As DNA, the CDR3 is TGTGCCAGCAGCGGGCTAGCCCGAGGGATCAATGAGCAGTTCTTC. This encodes CASSGLARGINEQFF.

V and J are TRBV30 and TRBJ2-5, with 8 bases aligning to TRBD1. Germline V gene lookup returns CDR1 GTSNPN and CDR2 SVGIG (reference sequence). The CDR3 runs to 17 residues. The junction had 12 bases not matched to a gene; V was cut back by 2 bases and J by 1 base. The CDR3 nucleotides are TGTGCCTGGAGTTTGAGACAGGGGCGCACCGGCCAAGAGACCCAGTACTTC. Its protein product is CAWSLRQGRTGQETQYF.

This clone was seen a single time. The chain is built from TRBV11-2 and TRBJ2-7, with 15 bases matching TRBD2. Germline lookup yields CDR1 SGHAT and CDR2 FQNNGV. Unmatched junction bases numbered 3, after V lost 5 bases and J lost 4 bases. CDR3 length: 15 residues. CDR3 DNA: TGTGCCAGCAGCCGCGGGACTAGCGGGAGGTACGAGCAGTACTTC. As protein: CASSRGTSGRYEQYF.

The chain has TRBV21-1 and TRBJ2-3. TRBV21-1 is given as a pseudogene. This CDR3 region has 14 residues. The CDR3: CASSNGARRDTQYF. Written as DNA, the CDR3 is TGTGCCAGCAGCAACGGGGCCCGTCGAGATACGCAGTATTTT.

CDR3 sequence: CASSLAGIGETQYF. The CDR3 nucleotides are TGCGCCAGCAGCTTGGCAGGGATCGGGGAGACCCAGTACTTC. J is TRBJ2-5 and V is TRBV5-1; tentative D call: TRBD1 (5 bases). CDR1 SGHRS and CDR2 YFSETQ come from the germline V gene. The CDR3 covers 14 residues. Between the trimmed V and J ends, which lost 0 bases and 5 bases, there was a span of 11 bases.

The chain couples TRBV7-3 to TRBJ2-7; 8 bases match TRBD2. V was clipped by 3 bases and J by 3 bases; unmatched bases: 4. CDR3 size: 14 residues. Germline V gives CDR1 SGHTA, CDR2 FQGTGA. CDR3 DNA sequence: TGTGCCAGCAGCTTGGCGGGAGGCGGCTACGAGCAGTACTTC. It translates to CASSLAGGGYEQYF.

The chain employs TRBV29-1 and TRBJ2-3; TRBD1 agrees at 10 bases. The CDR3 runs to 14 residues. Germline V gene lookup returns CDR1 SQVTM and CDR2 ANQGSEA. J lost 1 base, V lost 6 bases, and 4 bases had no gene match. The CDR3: CSVTGGGGTDTQYF. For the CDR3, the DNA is TGCAGCGTGACAGGGGGCGGAGGCACAGATACGCAGTATTTT.

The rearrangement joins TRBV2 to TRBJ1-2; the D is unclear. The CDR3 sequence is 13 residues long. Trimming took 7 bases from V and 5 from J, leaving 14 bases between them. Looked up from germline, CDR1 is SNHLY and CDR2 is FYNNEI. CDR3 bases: TGTGCCAGCACCTGGACGTCAGATTATGGCTACACCTTC. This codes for CASTWTSDYGYTF.